This TCR beta chain came from a study of cytomegalovirus exposure and HLA in healthy donors. Germline V gene data show CDR1 as SGHVS and CDR2 as FNYEAQ. The V gene end was trimmed by 5 bases and the J gene end by 6 bases; junction bases not matched to a gene: 7. The CDR3 consists of 15 residues. Study conclusions and caveats: An analysis that came later showed most CMV-associated TCR beta chains appearing HLA-restricted. The classifier reportedly diagnosed cytomegalovirus status with high sensitivity and specificity.

Details on this clone: Its antigen is undetermined.

This PCR relied on a set of 60 Vbeta primers and 13 Jbeta primers. Method: immunoSEQ multiplex PCR; TCRdb's copy keeps in-frame clones and lacks some. The specimen's table records tens of thousands of clones. The gene calls are TRBV7-6 and TRBJ2-2; 9 bases agree with TRBD2. The receptor's source is a female donor in good health and CMV-seronegative. The sample comprised PBMCs. CDR3 DNA sequence: TGTGCCAGCAGCCCGGGACTAGCCGCGGCCGGGGAGCTGTTTTTT. Its translation is CASSPGLAAAGELFF.